The clone carrying this T cell receptor beta chain was counted only a few times. TCRdb called the RT-PCR reads again in MiXCR, with one record for every CDR3 protein. The sample lists about 680,000 distinct CDR3 sequences; around 14% were seen once. The CDR3 contains 14 residues. V was shortened by 2 bases and J by 6 bases, with 13 bases between the two germline ends. The TCR was taken from a female donor in good health, serving as a healthy control. The gene calls are TRBV12-3 or TRBV12-4 and TRBJ2-5; D might be TRBD2 (5 bases). Sequenced sample: memory CD4+ T cells from blood. The CDR3 sequence: CASSLSGSSQTQYF. CDR3 sequence (DNA): TGTGCCAGCAGTTTATCGGGGAGTAGTCAGACCCAGTACTTC.